These T cell receptor beta chains were read from a single sample in a study of T cell changes during pregnancy in multiple sclerosis. Sequencing was performed with immunoSEQ multiplex PCR; in TCRdb, only in-frame clones are kept and a portion is missing. The profile shows tens of thousands of clones, roughly 89% of them singletons. Here the sequenced sample was peripheral blood, taken in the third trimester of pregnancy. These receptors came from a female donor in good health, enrolled as a control in a pregnancy study. Both conserved end residues are part of each CDR3. A D gene is named only where the DNA matches it firmly. A clone size is listed for some rows: how often the clone was seen (once, few, many), or a class if it is expanded.

>TRBJ1-5|.|.|TRBV19
CASSIRGNQPQHF
TGTGCCAGTAGTATCAGGGGTAATCAGCCCCAGCATTTT
>TRBJ1-1|.|.|TRBV5-1
CASSLASGGMNTEAFF
TGCGCCAGCAGCTTGGCCTCCGGGGGGATGAACACTGAAGCTTTCTTT
>TRBJ1-1|.|.|TRBV18
CASSTDSYTEAFF
TGTGCCAGCTCAACTGACAGCTACACTGAAGCTTTCTTT
>TRBJ2-3|.|.|TRBV12-5
CASGLVLRSVDFITDTQYF
TGTGCTAGTGGTTTGGTACTGCGATCGGTAGACTTTATCACAGATACGCAGTATTTT
>TRBJ2-7|.|.|TRBV27
CASSQLRGQTYEQYF
TGTGCCAGCAGTCAACTTCGAGGACAGACCTACGAGCAGTACTTC
>TRBJ2-1|.|once|TRBV5-4
CASSSAQGNSYYNEQFF
TGTGCCAGCAGCTCTGCCCAGGGGAATTCTTACTACAATGAGCAGTTCTTC
>TRBJ2-2|TRBD1|.|TRBV5-4
CASSPGGQGVYAGELFF
TGTGCCAGCAGCCCGGGGGGACAGGGAGTCTACGCCGGGGAGCTGTTTTTT
>TRBJ1-3|.|.|TRBV18
CASSPIDRGNTIYF
TGTGCCAGCTCACCGATAGACAGGGGAAACACCATATATTTT
>TRBJ1-2|.|few|TRBV10-1
CASSDTYGGYTF
TGCGCCAGCAGTGACACCTACGGGGGCTACACCTTC
>TRBJ2-2|TRBD2|few|TRBV7-9
CASSPPAGEAGELFF
TGTGCCAGCAGCCCACCAGCGGGGGAGGCCGGGGAGCTGTTTTTT
>TRBJ2-6|TRBD1|.|TRBV18
CASSPGTGVSGANVLTF
TGTGCCAGCTCACCTGGGACAGGGGTATCTGGGGCCAACGTCCTGACTTTC
>TRBJ1-4|TRBD1|.|TRBV4-3
CASSPPGGREKLFF
TGCGCCAGCAGCCCCCCAGGGGGCCGAGAAAAACTGTTTTTT
>TRBJ2-5|.|.|TRBV6-6
CASSPGLRQETQYF
TGTGCCAGCAGTCCCGGACTTCGCCAAGAGACCCAGTACTTC
>TRBJ1-1|.|.|TRBV5-1
CASSLAAGNEAFF
TGCGCCAGCAGCTTGGCCGCGGGTAATGAAGCTTTCTTT
>TRBJ1-6|.|.|TRBV7-9
CASSLAAGLNSPLHF
TGTGCCAGCAGCTTAGCAGCGGGCCTTAATTCACCCCTCCACTTT
>TRBJ2-7|.|.|TRBV4-1
CASSQVRGTEIYYEQYF
TGCGCCAGCAGCCAAGTGAGAGGAACCGAAATTTATTACGAGCAGTACTTC
>TRBJ1-3|TRBD1|.|TRBV6-1
CASSEPGQGLGNTIYF
TGTGCCAGCAGTGAACCGGGACAGGGGTTGGGAAACACCATATATTTT
>TRBJ2-2|TRBD2|.|TRBV9
CASTGTSGLTNTGELFF
TGTGCCAGCACTGGGACTAGCGGACTCACGAACACCGGGGAGCTGTTTTTT
>TRBJ1-5|.|.|TRBV11-2
CASSLDGVFDQPQHF
TGTGCCAGCAGCTTAGACGGGGTTTTCGATCAGCCCCAGCATTTT
>TRBJ2-3|TRBD2|.|TRBV7-6
CASSLAPSGGRDTQYF
TGTGCCAGCAGCTTAGCGCCCAGCGGGGGGCGAGATACGCAGTATTTT
>TRBJ1-6|TRBD1|.|TRBV4-1
CASSQLRQGYNSPLHF
TGCGCCAGCAGCCAACTCCGACAGGGCTATAATTCACCCCTCCACTTT
>TRBJ1-1|.|.|TRBV5-1
CASSPSPIGVNTEAFF
TGCGCCAGCAGCCCATCTCCGATCGGGGTGAACACTGAAGCTTTCTTT
>TRBJ2-7|.|.|TRBV2
CATRTIEQYF
TGTGCCACACGGACAATCGAGCAGTACTTC
>TRBJ1-6|TRBD1|.|TRBV11-2
CASSLVTGQGGYSPLHF
TGTGCCAGCAGCTTAGTAACGGGACAGGGGGGTTATTCACCCCTCCACTTT
>TRBJ1-1|TRBD1|.|TRBV27
CASSWAGTGGTEAFF
TGTGCCAGCAGTTGGGCCGGGACAGGGGGCACTGAAGCTTTCTTT
>TRBJ2-1|TRBD2|few|TRBV12-5
CASGLLGSSGRVYNEQFF
TGTGCTAGTGGTTTGTTAGGTTCGAGCGGGAGAGTCTACAATGAGCAGTTCTTC
>TRBJ2-5|TRBD1|once|TRBV15
CATSSPRTGRRETQYF
TGTGCCACCAGCAGCCCCAGGACAGGGAGGCGGGAGACCCAGTACTTC
>TRBJ2-7|TRBD2|.|TRBV18
CASSPGGLAGGTYEQYF
TGTGCCAGCTCTCCCGGGGGACTAGCGGGCGGCACCTACGAGCAGTACTTC
>TRBJ1-6|.|.|TRBV6-5
CASSRDGVLSPLHF
TGTGCCAGCAGTCGAGACGGAGTCCTTTCCCCCCTCCACTTT
>TRBJ1-1|.|.|TRBV18
CASSPVSRDTRGTEAFF
TGTGCCAGCTCACCAGTCAGCCGGGACACTAGAGGCACTGAAGCTTTCTTT
>TRBJ2-7|TRBD1|.|TRBV6-1
CASKIGQVNSYEQYF
TGTGCCAGCAAGATCGGACAGGTCAACTCCTACGAGCAGTACTTC
>TRBJ2-7|TRBD1|.|TRBV19
CASSTAGTGNFYEQYF
TGTGCCAGTAGTACCGCCGGGACAGGTAATTTCTACGAGCAGTACTTC
>TRBJ2-1|.|.|TRBV28
CASRPTGGGGYNEQFF
TGTGCCAGCAGGCCGACAGGAGGAGGCGGATACAATGAGCAGTTCTTC
>TRBJ1-3|TRBD1|.|TRBV19
CASSMDRSSGNTIYF
TGTGCCAGTAGTATGGACAGGAGCTCTGGAAACACCATATATTTT
>TRBJ2-1|TRBD1|.|TRBV19
CASSLDRGHYNEQFF
TGTGCCAGTAGTTTGGACAGGGGGCACTACAATGAGCAGTTCTTC
>TRBJ2-5|.|once|TRBV6-1
CASSKNRVGKETQYF
TGTGCCAGCAGCAAAAACAGGGTGGGGAAAGAGACCCAGTACTTC
>TRBJ2-7|.|.|TRBV18
CASSPEGEQYF
TGTGCCAGCTCCCCCGAGGGCGAGCAGTACTTC
>TRBJ1-5|.|.|TRBV11-3
CASSPRGNQPQHF
TGTGCCAGCAGCCCCCGGGGCAATCAGCCCCAGCATTTT
>TRBJ2-5|.|.|TRBV7-7
CASSLGVAAHQETQYF
TGTGCCAGCAGCTTAGGAGTAGCGGCCCATCAAGAGACCCAGTACTTC